The 6 T cell receptor beta chains below all came from one sample that was sequenced in a study of Ad26.COV2.S vaccination and SARS-CoV-2 variants. Treatment meaning: around 19 received Ad26.COV2.S at low or high dose, single or two shots; roughly 5 received placebo; per-sample allocation not given. Following the first vaccine or placebo injection, samples were taken on day 63. Data came from immunoSEQ multiplex PCR; TCRdb stores just in-frame clones and leaves some out. The sample records about 350,000 clones, 80% to 90% being singletons. Sequenced here: peripheral blood, sampled in a trial of Ad26.COV2.S vaccine versus placebo. All receptors come from a person between 18 and 60 years old who received the Ad26.COV2.S COVID-19 vaccine or a placebo.

The V gene is TRBV6-5, the J gene TRBJ2-1; possibly TRBD2 for D (5 bases). V lost 8 bases and J lost 3, with 14 bases in between. Per germline, CDR1 MNHEY and CDR2 SVGAGI. The CDR3 has 14 residues. The CDR3 DNA reads TGTGCCAGCGCATGGGAGACGCTCTACAATGAGCAGTTCTTC. Its protein is CASAWETLYNEQFF.

The V gene is TRBV30, the J gene TRBJ1-5, with TRBD1 matching over 11 bases. With 3 bases clipped from V and 7 bases from J, the junction kept 5 bases outside the gene matches. CDR1 and CDR2 (germline): GTSNPN, SVGIG (reference sequence). The CDR3 has 14 residues. The CDR3 protein is CAWRDRGRTQPQHF. Written as DNA, the CDR3 is TGTGCCTGGAGGGACAGGGGGCGCACCCAGCCCCAGCATTTT.

This clone turned up a few times. V usage is TRBV19 and J usage is TRBJ1-5, with D possibly matching TRBD1 (5 bases). CDR1 is LNHDA, CDR2 SQIVND, per germline (reference sequence). The ends were cut back, 0 bases at V and 7 bases at J, with 16 bases in the middle. The CDR3 length is 16 residues. CDR3 protein: CASSIDLGRVDQPQHF. The CDR3, as DNA: TGTGCCAGTAGTATAGATCTGGGCAGGGTGGACCAGCCCCAGCATTTT. Based on the CDR3 plus reference TRBV19 and TRBJ1-5, the full variable domain is DGGITQSPKYLFRKEGQNVTLSCEQNLNHDAMYWYRQDPGQGLRLIYYSQIVNDFQKGDIAEGYSVSREKKESFPLTVTSAQKNPTAFYLCASSIDLGRVDQPQHFGDGTRLSIL.

This chain connects TRBV15 to TRBJ2-1, with D perhaps TRBD1 or TRBD2 (6 bases each). The CDR3 has 14 residues. CDR1 and CDR2 from the germline V gene are LNHNV and YYDKDF (reference sequence). Between the trimmed V and J ends, which lost 0 bases and 7 bases, there was a span of 10 bases. The CDR3 DNA reads as TGTGCCACCAGCAGAGAAAGGGGGGCAAATGAGCAGTTCTTC. Its protein is CATSRERGANEQFF.

The chain employs TRBV29-1 and TRBJ2-3; D perhaps matches TRBD2 (5 bases). The CDR3 extends over 12 amino acids. V was clipped by 3 bases and J by 5 bases, with 9 bases between them. Germline V lookup: CDR1 SQVTM, CDR2 ANQGSEA. Here the CDR3 DNA reads TGCAGCGTTGACGGGAACGGAGATACGCAGTATTTT. The encoded protein is CSVDGNGDTQYF.

The V and J genes are TRBV7-2 and TRBJ2-1; D remains ambiguous. CDR3 length equals 16 residues. CDR1 and CDR2 from the germline V gene are SGHTA and FQGNSA. V was clipped by 0 bases and J by 0 bases, with 9 bases between them. The CDR3 here is CASSLAAISSYNEQFF. CDR3 bases: TGTGCCAGCAGCTTAGCGGCTATAAGCTCCTACAATGAGCAGTTCTTC.